A single TCR beta chain is shown here with its context. Antigen: not known. This sample is part of a study of cytomegalovirus exposure and HLA in healthy donors. Study background: The study placed about four fifths of its 350 to 450 genotyped donors in the Caucasian-associated ancestry cluster.

The CDR3 spans 13 residues. The J segment lost 9 bases and the V segment lost 8 bases, leaving 10 bases of the junction unmatched. Germline V lookup: CDR1 SNHLY, CDR2 FYNNEI. The PCR was carried out with 60 Vbeta primers and 13 Jbeta primers. In the original workflow: Approximately 83 million unique TCR beta chains, 9 million to 14 million shared, were counted in a later analysis. The repertoire was sequenced with immunoSEQ multiplex PCR; TCRdb's copy has only in-frame clones and lacks some. For V, J and clone size, that table is used; D and trimming come from the DNA. The sample shows 95,000 to 100,000 clones, around four fifths of them seen only once. The study's findings and limits: TCR beta V- and J-gene trimming was later associated with a missense DCLRE1C variant.

Specimen: PBMCs. The clonotype comes from a female donor in good health and CMV-seropositive. The chain is built from TRBV2 and TRBJ2-1; 7 positions agree with TRBD1. The CDR3 is CASARSRDSEQFF. The CDR3 nucleotides read TGTGCCAGCGCCCGATCCCGGGACAGTGAGCAGTTCTTC.